Listed below are T cell receptor beta chains from one sample, sequenced in a study of blood T cell repertoires in COVID-19. Method: immunoSEQ multiplex PCR; TCRdb's copy keeps in-frame clones and lacks some. The profile shows some 97,000 clones, 90% of them singletons. Sequencing input: peripheral blood. The receptors shown here come from a man in his fifties or sixties with acute or convalescent COVID-19. CDR3s include the opening cysteine and the closing phenylalanine or tryptophan. Each record gives: V gene, clone size, J gene, D gene, CDR3 protein, CDR3 DNA. A D gene is named only where the DNA matches it firmly. Size is omitted from some rows. Given values are once, few, many or a class for expanded clones.

>TRBV24-1|.|TRBJ1-5|.
CATSPGTSNQPQHF
TGTGCCACCAGTCCAGGTACTAGCAATCAGCCCCAGCATTTT
>TRBV10-1|.|TRBJ1-5|.
CASSEGPGNQPQHF
TGCGCCAGCAGTGAGGGACCGGGGAATCAGCCCCAGCATTTT
>TRBV6-2/TRBV6-3|.|TRBJ2-2|.
CASSYVRRSGELFF
TGTGCCAGCAGTTACGTCCGGAGGAGCGGGGAGCTGTTTTTT
>TRBV5-4|.|TRBJ2-3|.
CASSGLSERERDTQYF
TGTGCCAGCAGCGGCTTGAGCGAGAGGGAGAGGGATACGCAGTATTTT
>TRBV5-4|.|TRBJ2-5|.
CASRQGQEETQYF
TGTGCCAGCAGACAGGGCCAGGAAGAGACCCAGTACTTC
>TRBV9|.|TRBJ2-1|.
CASGERAYNNEQFF
TGTGCCAGCGGAGAGCGGGCCTATAATAATGAGCAGTTCTTC
>TRBV5-1|once|TRBJ1-3|TRBD1
CASSFKGTGGSGNTIYF
TGCGCCAGCAGCTTTAAGGGGACAGGGGGCTCTGGAAACACCATATATTTT
>TRBV30|.|TRBJ2-3|.
CAWSDLGDTDTQYF
TGTGCCTGGAGTGATCTAGGAGACACAGATACGCAGTATTTT
>TRBV7-2|.|TRBJ2-3|.
CASSVRVADTQYF
TGTGCCAGCAGCGTCAGGGTGGCAGATACGCAGTATTTT
>TRBV15|.|TRBJ2-5|TRBD1
CATSRDRGGETQYF
TGTGCCACCAGCAGAGATAGAGGGGGCGAGACCCAGTACTTC
>TRBV2|.|TRBJ2-5|.
CASSEVTGGKETQYF
TGTGCCAGCAGTGAAGTTACCGGGGGTAAAGAGACCCAGTACTTC
>TRBV25-1|few|TRBJ2-2|.
CASSESRGFNTGELFF
TGTGCCAGCAGTGAATCAAGGGGCTTCAACACCGGGGAGCTGTTTTTT
>TRBV3-1/TRBV3-2|.|TRBJ2-1|TRBD2
CASSLTRSGTSGNEQFF
TGTGCCAGCAGCCTTACTCGATCCGGGACTAGCGGGAATGAGCAGTTCTTC
>TRBV6-5|once|TRBJ1-2|.
CASRLDRTPNYGYTF
TGTGCCAGCAGACTCGACAGGACGCCTAACTATGGCTACACCTTC
>TRBV27|few|TRBJ1-2|.
CASRPLGSGAANYGYTF
TGTGCCAGCAGGCCCCTTGGCAGTGGGGCCGCTAACTATGGCTACACCTTC
>TRBV3-1/TRBV3-2|.|TRBJ1-1|.
CASSQDSGNMNTEAFF
TGTGCCAGCAGCCAAGATTCAGGGAATATGAACACTGAAGCTTTCTTT
>TRBV7-2|.|TRBJ2-7|TRBD1
CASSLEVSGGYHEQYF
TGTGCCAGCAGCTTAGAGGTCTCAGGGGGCTACCACGAGCAGTACTTC
>TRBV6-6|.|TRBJ1-2|.
CASSYSYTRYGGYTF
TGTGCCAGCAGTTACTCATACACCCGGTACGGGGGCTACACCTTC
>TRBV6-5|.|TRBJ1-2|.
CASSSTGGAVGYTF
TGTGCCAGCAGTTCTACGGGGGGCGCGGTTGGCTACACCTTC
>TRBV10-1|.|TRBJ2-1|TRBD1
CASYRTRDRVF
TGCGCCAGCTACAGGACCCGGGACAGGGTCTTC
>TRBV18|.|TRBJ1-2|TRBD1
CASSPEGTANYGYTF
TGTGCCAGCTCACCCGAAGGGACAGCCAACTATGGCTACACCTTC
>TRBV7-9|.|TRBJ1-2|TRBD1
CASSSGQGSYGYTF
TGTGCCAGCAGCTCGGGACAGGGAAGCTATGGCTACACCTTC
>TRBV11-2|.|TRBJ2-3|.
CASAIRGGGTDTQYF
TGTGCCAGCGCTATACGGGGCGGGGGCACAGATACGCAGTATTTT
>TRBV19|.|TRBJ1-1|.
CASRGGVTEAFF
TGTGCCAGTAGAGGAGGGGTTACTGAAGCTTTCTTT
>TRBV6-5|few|TRBJ1-4|.
CASSYVGRDNEKLFF
TGTGCCAGCAGTTACGTAGGCAGGGATAATGAAAAACTGTTTTTT
>TRBV7-2|.|TRBJ2-3|.
CASSLALREYSTDTQYF
TGTGCCAGCAGCTTAGCGCTCCGGGAGTACTCCACAGATACGCAGTATTTT
>TRBV9|.|TRBJ1-2|.
CASSETGSRTSTF
TGTGCCAGCAGCGAAACAGGGTCCCGTACATCCACCTTC
>TRBV6-6|few|TRBJ1-5|.
CASSYSTAKGHQPQHF
TGTGCCAGCAGTTACTCGACGGCGAAGGGGCATCAGCCCCAGCATTTT
>TRBV11-2|.|TRBJ2-1|TRBD1
CASRYPGGVYNEQFF
TGCGCAAGTAGATACCCAGGGGGTGTATACAATGAGCAGTTCTTC
>TRBV3-1/TRBV3-2|.|TRBJ2-7|.
CASSQRAGGRVSYEQYF
TGTGCCAGCAGCCAAAGAGCTGGGGGGAGAGTTTCCTACGAGCAGTACTTC
>TRBV9|.|TRBJ1-4|.
CASSATGQPRSEKLFF
TGTGCCAGCAGCGCCACCGGACAGCCTAGGAGTGAAAAACTGTTTTTT
>TRBV21-1|.|TRBJ2-4|.
CASSKGIRTGNRLNIQYF
TGTGCCAGCAGCAAAGGGATTCGGACAGGGAATCGATTAAACATTCAGTACTTC
>TRBV11-3|few|TRBJ2-1|TRBD2
CASSSGTRNEQFF
TGTGCCAGCAGCTCCGGGACTAGGAATGAGCAGTTCTTC
>TRBV10-3|.|TRBJ2-7|.
CAISEGGGRDEQYF
TGTGCCATCAGTGAAGGGGGGGGACGAGACGAGCAGTACTTC
>TRBV2|.|TRBJ2-1|TRBD2
CASSAESGSVNEQFF
TGTGCCAGCAGTGCAGAGAGCGGGAGTGTGAATGAGCAGTTCTTC
>TRBV28|.|TRBJ2-7|TRBD1
CASSPDRGYEQYF
TGTGCCAGCAGCCCTGACAGGGGTTACGAGCAGTACTTC
>TRBV6-6|.|TRBJ2-1|.
CASSYSTGGLSEQFF
TGTGCCAGCAGTTACTCGACGGGCGGGCTAAGCGAGCAGTTCTTC
>TRBV10-3|.|TRBJ2-7|TRBD1
CAINGRTGPSSVPGEQYF
TGTGCCATCAATGGGAGGACAGGGCCCTCGTCGGTGCCGGGCGAGCAGTACTTC
>TRBV7-2|.|TRBJ2-3|TRBD2
CASSLMRLAGSTDTQYF
TGTGCCAGCAGCTTAATGCGACTAGCGGGGAGCACAGATACGCAGTATTTT
>TRBV5-1|.|TRBJ2-5|.
CASSLGLGQETQYF
TGCGCCAGCAGCTTGGGACTAGGGCAAGAGACCCAGTACTTC
>TRBV3-1/TRBV3-2|once|TRBJ1-5|.
CASSQVSRGQPQHF
TGTGCCAGCAGCCAAGTGTCCAGGGGTCAGCCCCAGCATTTT
>TRBV7-8|once|TRBJ1-5|.
CASSLLGTGSNQPQHF
TGTGCCAGCAGCTTACTGGGTACAGGTAGCAATCAGCCCCAGCATTTT
>TRBV27|.|TRBJ1-1|.
CASREVTAVNTEAFF
TGTGCCAGCAGGGAGGTAACTGCAGTGAACACTGAAGCTTTCTTT
>TRBV5-4|.|TRBJ2-1|TRBD2
CASSPTSGKNNEQFF
TGTGCCAGCAGCCCTACTAGCGGGAAGAACAATGAGCAGTTCTTC
>TRBV5-6|.|TRBJ2-6|TRBD2
CASSGRTSGISGANVLTF
TGTGCCAGCAGCGGCCGGACTAGCGGGATCTCTGGGGCCAACGTCCTGACTTTC
>TRBV4-3|.|TRBJ1-1|TRBD1
CASRYLTGDTEAFF
TGCGCCAGCAGATACCTAACAGGGGACACTGAAGCTTTCTTT
>TRBV3-1/TRBV3-2|.|TRBJ2-7|TRBD1
CASSPQGVASYEQYF
TGTGCCAGCAGCCCCCAGGGGGTGGCCTCCTACGAGCAGTACTTC
>TRBV7-8|.|TRBJ2-5|.
CASSRGRGTGETQYF
TGTGCCAGCAGTCGTGGACGGGGGACTGGAGAGACCCAGTACTTC
>TRBV24-1|.|TRBJ2-2|TRBD2
CATRWGGNTGELFF
TGTGCCACCCGATGGGGGGGAAACACCGGGGAGCTGTTTTTT
>TRBV4-1|.|TRBJ2-7|TRBD1
CASSQTTGTGASYEQYF
TGCGCCAGCAGCCAAACTACCGGGACAGGGGCTTCCTACGAGCAGTACTTC
>TRBV3-1/TRBV3-2|.|TRBJ2-1|.
CASSRRDIWDEQFF
TGTGCCAGCAGCCGACGGGACATTTGGGATGAGCAGTTCTTC
>TRBV3-1/TRBV3-2|once|TRBJ2-5|TRBD2
CASSQAGLAGGPWETQYF
TGTGCCAGCAGCCAAGCAGGACTAGCGGGAGGGCCGTGGGAGACCCAGTACTTC
>TRBV6-5|.|TRBJ1-1|.
CASSRTQNTEAFF
TGTGCCAGCAGCCGTACTCAAAACACTGAAGCTTTCTTT
>TRBV7-6|.|TRBJ1-5|.
CASSSEVGAGQPQHF
TGTGCCAGCAGCTCCGAAGTGGGGGCCGGCCAGCCCCAGCATTTT
>TRBV3-1/TRBV3-2|.|TRBJ1-1|.
CASSYRGGMNTEAFF
TGTGCCAGCAGCTACCGCGGAGGGATGAACACTGAAGCTTTCTTT
>TRBV7-6|.|TRBJ2-7|TRBD2
CASSRTSGTLYEQYF
TGTGCCAGCAGTAGGACTAGCGGGACCCTTTACGAGCAGTACTTC
>TRBV11-3|.|TRBJ2-5|TRBD2
CASSLGVAGQYQETQYF
TGTGCCAGCAGCTTAGGGGTAGCGGGCCAGTACCAAGAGACCCAGTACTTC
>TRBV27|.|TRBJ2-1|.
CASSLSRGNEQFF
TGTGCCAGCAGTTTATCCAGGGGCAATGAGCAGTTCTTC
>TRBV4-1|few|TRBJ2-1|TRBD2
CASSPWTSGRATYNEQFF
TGCGCCAGCAGCCCCTGGACTAGCGGGAGGGCGACCTACAATGAGCAGTTCTTC